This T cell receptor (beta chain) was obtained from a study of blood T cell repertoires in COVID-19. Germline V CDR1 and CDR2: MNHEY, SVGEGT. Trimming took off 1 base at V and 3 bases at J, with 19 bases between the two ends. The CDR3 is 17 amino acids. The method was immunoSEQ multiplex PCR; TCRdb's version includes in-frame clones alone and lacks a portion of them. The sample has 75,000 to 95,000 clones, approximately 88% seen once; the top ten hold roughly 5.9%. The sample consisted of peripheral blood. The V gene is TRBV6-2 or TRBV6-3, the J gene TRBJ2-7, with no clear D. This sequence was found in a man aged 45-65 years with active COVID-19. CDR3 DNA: TGTGCCAGCAGTTACTTCTCGGAGAAGTTCACTGACTACGAGCAGTACTTC. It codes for CASSYFSEKFTDYEQYF.